This T cell receptor beta chain appears in the sequencing data of a study of blood T cell repertoires in COVID-19. About the study: Specimens from acute and convalescent COVID-19 originated in the United States, Italy and Spain. PBMCs, B-cell-depleted T cells, or T cells provided the cDNA or gDNA that made up the material.

In the original workflow: Quantification of nucleated cells was approximated via reference gene primer amplification. Produced via immunoSEQ multiplex PCR; TCRdb's table is partial and in-frame only. V and J calls and clone size are given by that table; D and trimming were obtained from the DNA. The sample records more than 90,000 clones, about 80% being singletons. Trimming left V 0 bases short and J 3 bases short, with 12 bases between. CDR3 length equals 16 residues. CDR1 and CDR2 (germline): MNHEY, SVGAGI. The receptor comes from a man in his 60s with acute or convalescent COVID-19. The chain uses TRBV6-5 and TRBJ2-1; TRBD1 might be the D (6 bases). Material for sequencing was peripheral blood. CDR3 nucleotide sequence: TGTGCCAGCAGTTACTCAGGACAGACGTACTACAATGAGCAGTTCTTC. This gives the protein CASSYSGQTYYNEQFF.